The 26 T cell receptor beta chains below were found in one sample sequenced in a study of T-cell reconstitution after alpha-beta-depleted transplantation in children. TCRbeta library construction was performed incorporating unique molecular identifiers. TCRdb processed the PCR reads anew with MiXCR; each CDR3 protein has one entry. This table holds around 600,000 distinct CDR3 sequences, approximately 10% found once. The sequences come from PBMCs from the stem cell graft donor, collected from the stem cell graft. The receptor set was obtained from a human donor who donated a stem cell graft to a child with acute myeloid leukemia.

This clonotype was seen only a few times. DNA of the CDR3: TGTGCCAGCAGTTTAACCCCCGGGACTAGCGGAACAGATACGCAGTATTTT. The encoded protein is CASSLTPGTSGTDTQYF. The chain uses TRBV28 and TRBJ2-3, with 11 nucleotides matching TRBD2. There are 17 residues in the CDR3. The V gene end was trimmed by 2 bases and the J gene end by 3 bases; junction bases not matched to a gene: 7. CDR1 is MDHEN and CDR2 is SYDVKM in the germline V gene.

This clonotype was seen at least ten times. The gene calls are TRBV6-6 and TRBJ2-7; the D is unclear. The CDR3 consists of 11 residues. V was clipped by 3 bases and J by 6 bases, with 6 bases between them. Per germline, CDR1 MNHNY and CDR2 SVGAGI (reference sequence). The DNA for the CDR3 is TGTGCCAGCAGTTATACGACCGAGCAGTACTTC. Translating it yields CASSYTTEQYF.

The CDR3 sequence is CAISTDTSSYNEQFF. Here the CDR3 DNA reads TGTGCCATCAGTACGGACACGAGCTCCTACAATGAGCAGTTCTTC. The chain employs TRBV10-3 and TRBJ2-1; maybe TRBD1 (5 bases). Germline CDR1 reads ENHRY; CDR2 reads SYGVKD. Trimming shortened V by 5 bases and J by 0 bases, and 11 bases separated the two germline ends. The CDR3 is 15 amino acids.

This clonotype has just a few counts. The V and J genes are TRBV11-2 and TRBJ2-2; TRBD2 is a possible D gene (6 bases). The ends were cut back, 5 bases at V and 4 bases at J, with 17 bases in the middle. Germline V gives CDR1 SGHAT, CDR2 FQNNGV. CDR3 length: 16 residues. The CDR3 DNA is TGTGCCAGCAGCCTGGGAGGAGGGAAGGGCACCGGGGAGCTGTTTTTT. The encoded protein is CASSLGGGKGTGELFF.

This clonotype was picked up many times. The rearrangement links TRBV5-1 to TRBJ2-5; D not certain. This CDR3 spans 12 amino acids. V lost 2 bases to trimming and J lost 1 base, with 3 bases between them. Germline assignment: CDR1 SGHRS and CDR2 YFSETQ. DNA of the CDR3: TGCGCCAGCAGCTTCTCCCAAGAGACCCAGTACTTC. The encoded protein is CASSFSQETQYF.

The chain carries TRBV28 and TRBJ2-7; TRBD2 matches at 14 bases. The CDR3 contains 17 residues. V was clipped by 4 bases and J by 7 bases; unmatched bases: 12. Germline V gene data show CDR1 as MDHEN and CDR2 as SYDVKM. As DNA, the CDR3 is TGTGCCAGCAGTTACCTGACTAGCGGGAGGGCCGGTAGGGAGCAGTACTTC. Protein sequence: CASSYLTSGRAGREQYF.

This clonotype was counted between two and nine times. CDR3 region: CASSPVPDGLWNEKLFF. The CDR3 DNA reads TGTGCCAGCAGCCCCGTCCCAGACGGCCTTTGGAATGAAAAACTGTTTTTT. The J gene is TRBJ1-4, the V gene TRBV7-2; D is unclear. Trimming stripped 5 bases from V and 5 bases from J, with 21 bases between. The CDR3 is 17 amino acids. Per germline, CDR1 SGHTA and CDR2 FQGNSA.

This chain uses TRBV29-1 with TRBJ2-2, with D unresolved. Germline values: CDR1 SQVTM, CDR2 ANQGSEA. This CDR3 has 14 residues. V gave up 7 bases and J gave up 7 bases, with 19 bases separating them. The chain's CDR3 is CSALPGLSDGELFF. The DNA of the CDR3 is TGCAGCGCTCTCCCCGGCCTTTCTGACGGGGAGCTGTTTTTT.

Only a few counts were recorded for this clonotype. The DNA of the CDR3 is TGTGCCAGCAGCTCGACAGGGATTTTTTATTCGGGCTACACCTTC. Protein product: CASSSTGIFYSGYTF. The chain carries TRBV7-8 and TRBJ1-2; 7 bases line up with TRBD1. This CDR3 comprises 15 residues. Germline-derived CDR1 and CDR2 are SGHVS and FQNEAQ. J gave up 8 bases and V 4 bases, and 13 bases lay outside the gene matches.

This clonotype was observed a few times. The rearrangement joins TRBV20-1 to TRBJ2-3; the D call may be TRBD1 or TRBD2 (5 bases each). The germline gives CDR1 DFQATT, CDR2 SNEGSKA (reference sequence). The germline V and J ends were trimmed by 5 bases and 5 bases, with 26 bases remaining between them. The CDR3 has 17 amino acids. CDR3 amino acids: CSARSTRGMIRGDTQYF. In nucleotides, the CDR3 is TGCAGTGCTCGTAGTACTAGGGGTATGATTAGGGGAGATACGCAGTATTTT.

Ten or more counts support this clonotype. The genes are TRBV27 and TRBJ1-3; tentative D call: TRBD1 (5 bases). Germline V gene sequence: CDR1 MNHEY, CDR2 SMNVEV (reference sequence). Trimming stripped 3 bases from V and 0 bases from J, with 9 bases between. The CDR3 runs 15 residues. The CDR3 here is CASSFRVGSGNTIYF. The CDR3 region has the DNA TGTGCCAGCAGTTTCAGGGTTGGCTCTGGAAACACCATATATTTT.

This chain joins TRBV5-1 and TRBJ1-2; 8 bases fit TRBD1. With V trimmed by 3 bases and J by 8 bases, 9 bases remained unmatched. Per the germline V gene, CDR1 is SGHRS and CDR2 is YFSETQ. The CDR3 consists of 14 residues. The CDR3 DNA sequence: TGCGCCAGCAGCTACCTAGGACAGGGCCGGGGCTACACCTTC. Translated: CASSYLGQGRGYTF.

Only a few counts were recorded for this clonotype. The chain uses TRBV5-1 and TRBJ2-5; 11 bases match TRBD1. Trimming took 4 bases from V and 5 from J; bases not matched to a gene: 7. The CDR3 sequence is 15 residues long. Looked up from germline, CDR1 is SGHRS and CDR2 is YFSETQ. The CDR3 nucleotides read TGCGCCAGCAGCCCTGGGACAGGGGGTCTGGAGACCCAGTACTTC. Translating gives CASSPGTGGLETQYF.

This sequence joins TRBV9 and TRBJ2-5; D is possibly TRBD2 (6 bases). The germline V gene has CDR1 SGDLS and CDR2 YYNGEE. Trimming shortened V by 5 bases and J by 0 bases, and 17 bases separated the two germline ends. The CDR3 contains 16 residues. The CDR3 loop is CASSARDSLYQETQYF. The DNA for the CDR3 is TGTGCCAGCAGTGCCCGGGACTCCCTGTACCAAGAGACCCAGTACTTC.

The chain is built from TRBV7-2 and TRBJ2-3; 14 nucleotides align to TRBD2. The CDR3 contains 18 residues. Per the germline V gene, CDR1 is SGHTA and CDR2 is FQGNSA. J lost 6 bases, V lost 0 bases, and 8 bases had no gene match. CDR3 DNA sequence: TGTGCCAGCAGCTTAGCTATTATGACTAGCGGGAGGGCGGATACGCAGTATTTT. Its translation: CASSLAIMTSGRADTQYF.

There are many counts of this clonotype. The V and J genes are TRBV20-1 and TRBJ2-7; 8 bases map to TRBD2. V lost 0 bases, J lost 0 bases, and 4 bases stayed unmatched. Germline assignment: CDR1 DFQATT and CDR2 SNEGSKA (reference sequence). The CDR3 runs 15 residues. CDR3 sequence reads: CSARDISGSSYEQYF. In nucleotides, the CDR3 is TGCAGTGCTAGAGATATAAGCGGGAGCTCCTACGAGCAGTACTTC.

The rearrangement links TRBV29-1 to TRBJ1-2; D is perhaps TRBD1 (5 bases). CDR1 is SQVTM, CDR2 ANQGSEA, per germline. The CDR3 has 14 residues. Trimming stripped 6 bases from V and 3 bases from J, with 17 bases between. CDR3 loop: CSVTRDGRYYGYTF. CDR3 DNA sequence: TGCAGCGTAACCCGGGACGGTCGCTACTATGGCTACACCTTC.

The table lists this clonotype with many counts. The V and J genes are TRBV7-9 and TRBJ2-1; either TRBD1 or TRBD2 may fit D (6 bases each). V was cut by 5 bases and J by 15 bases, with 17 bases left in between. Germline CDR1 is SEHNR and CDR2 is FQNEAQ (reference sequence). The CDR3 totals 12 residues. The CDR3 sequence is CASSTGGSWPFF. DNA of the CDR3: TGTGCCAGCAGCACCGGGGGCAGTTGGCCGTTCTTC.

The V and J genes are TRBV7-9 and TRBJ2-3; maybe TRBD2 (5 bases). Trimming took 1 base from V and 3 from J, leaving 14 bases between them. Germline V gene data show CDR1 as SEHNR and CDR2 as FQNEAQ (reference sequence). The CDR3 has 16 residues. The CDR3 protein is CASSLEAGLATDTQYF. The CDR3 DNA sequence: TGTGCCAGCAGCTTAGAGGCGGGCTTAGCGACAGATACGCAGTATTTT.

The rearrangement uses TRBV20-1 and TRBJ2-1; 10 nucleotides agree with TRBD2. The CDR3 is 15 amino acids. V dropped 0 bases and J dropped 6; count of bases not matched to a gene: 5. In germline, CDR1 is DFQATT, CDR2 SNEGSKA (reference sequence). The CDR3 loop reads CSARDLAGVSNEQFF. For the CDR3, the DNA is TGCAGTGCTAGAGATCTAGCGGGAGTATCCAATGAGCAGTTCTTC.

This chain uses TRBV10-3 with TRBJ2-1, with 7 bases aligning to TRBD1. Trimming removed 11 bases from V and 4 bases from J; junction bases left unmatched: 8. The germline gives CDR1 ENHRY, CDR2 SYGVKD. The CDR3 is made up of 13 amino acids. CDR3 sequence (DNA): TGTGCCGTTAAGGGACAGACGTACAATGAGCAGTTCTTC. Translated, it gives CAVKGQTYNEQFF.

This clonotype was counted many times. The chain combines TRBV20-1 with TRBJ2-7, with no clear D. This CDR3 region has 13 residues. From germline, CDR1 is DFQATT and CDR2 SNEGSKA (reference sequence). Trimming pared 0 bases from V and 3 bases from J, leaving 9 bases between. CDR3 DNA: TGCAGTGCTAGAGATGTAAACAACTACGAGCAGTACTTC. Residues: CSARDVNNYEQYF.

CDR3 amino acids: CASSSLGGYRYEQYF. The CDR3, as DNA: TGTGCCAGCAGCTCCCTGGGAGGCTACCGATACGAGCAGTACTTC. The chain joins TRBV11-2 to TRBJ2-7; D perhaps matches TRBD2 (6 bases). Looked up from germline, CDR1 is SGHAT and CDR2 is FQNNGV. The V end lost 4 bases, the J end lost 4 bases, and 17 bases lay between the germline ends. The CDR3 loop spans 15 amino acids.

The chain uses TRBV5-1 and TRBJ2-2; 7 nucleotides align to TRBD2. Germline-derived CDR1 and CDR2 are SGHRS and YFSETQ. This CDR3 is 16 amino acids long. J gave up 2 bases and V 3 bases, and 7 bases lay outside the gene matches. CDR3 residues: CASSSNSGKNTGELFF. The CDR3 DNA sequence: TGCGCCAGCAGCTCCAACAGCGGGAAAAACACCGGGGAGCTGTTTTTT.

The chain employs TRBV30 and TRBJ2-7; the D gene is possibly TRBD1 (6 bases). Germline assignment: CDR1 GTSNPN and CDR2 SVGIG (reference sequence). The CDR3 is 13 residues long. V was cut by 0 bases and J by 5 bases, with 11 bases left in between. DNA for the CDR3: TGTGCCTGGAGTGTAAGGACAGTGGACGAGCAGTACTTC. Its translation is CAWSVRTVDEQYF.

This clonotype has just a few counts. The V call is TRBV7-2, the J call TRBJ2-2; weak D call: TRBD2 (6 bases). V lost 4 bases, J lost 2 bases, and 11 bases lay in between. Germline V lookup: CDR1 SGHTA, CDR2 FQGNSA. CDR3 size: 15 residues. In nucleotides, the CDR3 is TGTGCCAGCAGCTCCCACGGGGGAAACACCGGGGAGCTGTTTTTT. Residues: CASSSHGGNTGELFF.